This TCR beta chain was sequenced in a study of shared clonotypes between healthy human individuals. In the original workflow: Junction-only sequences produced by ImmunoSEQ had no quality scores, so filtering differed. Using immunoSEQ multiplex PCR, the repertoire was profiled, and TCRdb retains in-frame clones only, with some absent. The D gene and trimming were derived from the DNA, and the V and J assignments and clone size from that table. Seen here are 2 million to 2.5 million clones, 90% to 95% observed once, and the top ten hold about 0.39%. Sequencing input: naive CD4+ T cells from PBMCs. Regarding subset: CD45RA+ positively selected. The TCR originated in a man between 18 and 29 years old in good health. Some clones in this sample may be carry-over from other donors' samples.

In DNA, the CDR3 is TGTGCCAGCAGCCGACAGGGGTGGACTGAAGCTTTCTTT. Protein: CASSRQGWTEAFF. This chain links TRBV27 with TRBJ1-1, with 8 bases that match TRBD1. Germline CDR1 reads MNHEY; CDR2 reads SMNVEV (reference sequence). Unmatched junction bases numbered 5, after V lost 6 bases and J lost 5 bases. The CDR3 runs 13 residues.